One and the same sample provided the 10 T cell receptor beta chains below, sequenced in a study of T cell clonality in common variable immunodeficiency. Measured with immunoSEQ multiplex PCR; TCRdb has only the in-frame clones, and not every one. The sample holds fewer than 60,000 clones, and no clone turns up only once. Sequenced material: peripheral blood mononuclear cells. These receptors were taken from a person between 18 and 69 years old in good health.

This clone was counted many times. The CDR3 end is not reached by the read, which stops 3 residues before it; the germline J gene fills it in. The chain joins TRBV11-2 to TRBJ2-5, with D hard to call. The CDR3 loop spans 13 amino acids. CDR1 SGHAT and CDR2 FQNNGV come from the germline V gene. Trimming took off 1 base at V and 5 bases at J, with 8 bases between the two ends. The CDR3 region is CASSLGLDETQYF. The part of the CDR3 DNA that was read is TGTGCCAGCAGCTTAGGTCTAGATGAGACC.

This clone was observed many times. The missing CDR3 end, 3 residues past where the read stops, is filled in from the germline J gene. The chain links TRBV7-3 to TRBJ2-1; the match to TRBD2 covers 9 bases. Looked up from germline, CDR1 is SGHTA and CDR2 is FQGTGA. V shed 2 bases, J shed 8 bases, and the junction held 13 bases outside the gene matches. There are 17 residues in the CDR3. CDR3 in amino acids: CASSLAPPRGGRDEQFF. The CDR3 DNA, read in part, is TGTGCCAGCAGCTTAGCCCCCCCGCGGGGGGGCCGTGATGAG.

This clone showed up many times. The CDR3 extends 3 residues past the end of the read, so its final part is completed from the germline J gene. This sequence joins TRBV20-1 and TRBJ2-3, with D possibly being TRBD2 (5 bases). V was clipped by 6 bases and J by 2 bases, with 9 bases between them. Per germline, CDR1 DFQATT and CDR2 SNEGSKA (reference sequence). The CDR3 loop spans 12 amino acids. The CDR3 region is CSAQDFTDTQYF. The sequenced part of the CDR3 DNA is TGCAGTGCCCAGGACTTCACAGATACG.

This clone was counted at least ten times. The CDR3 is cut off 3 residues early in the read; its end comes from the germline J gene. V gene TRBV18 combines with J gene TRBJ2-1; 7 nucleotides match TRBD1. CDR1 and CDR2 from the germline V gene are KGHSH and LQKENI. CDR3 length equals 16 residues. Trimming took 3 bases from V and 4 from J; bases not matched to a gene: 9. CDR3 bases read: TGTGCCAGCTCACCTCGCACCGACAGGGTTTACAATGAG. Its protein product is CASSPRTDRVYNE. The whole CDR3 is CASSPRTDRVYNEQFF.

Many counts were recorded for this clone. The sequenced fragment ends 3 residues before the CDR3 boundary, so the rest is inferred from the germline J gene. The chain links TRBV2 to TRBJ2-1; 10 bases agree with TRBD2. The CDR3 spans 15 residues. Looked up from germline, CDR1 is SNHLY and CDR2 is FYNNEI. V shed 8 bases and J 8 bases; nucleotides not matched to a gene: 12. The CDR3 region is CASGVLSSGGDEQFF. The sequenced part of the CDR3 DNA is TGTGCCAGCGGAGTGCTCTCTAGCGGGGGAGATGAG.

Ten or more counts support this clone. The read halts 3 residues ahead of the CDR3 end, with the missing end drawn from the germline J gene. V gene TRBV29-1 combines with J gene TRBJ1-4; possibly TRBD1 for D (6 bases). There are 13 residues in the CDR3. The V end lost 1 base, the J end lost 10 bases, and 13 bases lay between the germline ends. The germline gives CDR1 SQVTM, CDR2 ANQGSEA. The sequenced part of the CDR3 DNA is TGCAGCGTTGAAGTGACGTTAGGGGGAAAA. As protein: CSVEVTLGGK. The full CDR3 protein reads CSVEVTLGGKLFF.

This clone showed up just a few times. The sequence runs out 3 residues before the end of the CDR3; the remainder is reconstructed from the germline J gene. This rearrangement joins TRBV20-1 to TRBJ2-3, with D perhaps matching TRBD2 (5 bases). Germline CDR1 and CDR2: DFQATT and SNEGSKA (reference sequence). This CDR3 is built from 13 residues. The part of the CDR3 DNA that was read is TGCAGTGCTAGGGACTTATTGAATCAGCCG. Translated, it gives CSARDLLNQP. The entire CDR3 protein is CSARDLLNQPQYF.

This clone was seen a few times. The read ends 3 residues shy of where the CDR3 ends; the end is completed using the germline J gene. The genes are TRBV7-6 and TRBJ1-5; 7 bases agree with TRBD1. The trim removed 4 bases at V and 4 bases at J, leaving 7 bases unmatched. This CDR3 contains 15 residues. In germline, CDR1 is SGHVS, CDR2 FNYEAQ. The CDR3 bases that were read are TGTGCCAGCAGCTATGGGACAGATGGAAATCAGCCC. The encoded protein is CASSYGTDGNQP. Given in full, the CDR3 is CASSYGTDGNQPQHF.

This clone has at least ten counts. The read ends 3 residues shy of where the CDR3 ends; the end is completed using the germline J gene. V usage is TRBV6-2 or TRBV6-3 and J usage is TRBJ2-5; 7 bases align to TRBD1. Losses at the gene ends were 5 bases for V and 5 bases for J; bases not matched to a gene: 11. Germline V lookup: CDR1 MNHEY, CDR2 SVGEGT. This CDR3 contains 15 residues. The part of the CDR3 DNA that was read is TGTGCCAGCAGTCCGAACAGGGGAGTAGGGGAGACC. As protein: CASSPNRGVGET. The entire CDR3 is CASSPNRGVGETQYF.

This clone has at least ten counts. The read comes to an end 3 residues before the CDR3 does, leaving the germline J gene to fill in the end. The J gene is TRBJ2-2, the V gene TRBV5-1, with a weak D call TRBD1 (6 bases). The germline V gene encodes CDR1 SGHRS and CDR2 YFSETQ. The CDR3 length is 15 residues. The germline V and J ends were trimmed by 4 bases and 5 bases, with 15 bases remaining between them. CDR3 residues: CASSLQGSLTGELFF. CDR3 DNA, as far as it was read: TGCGCCAGCAGCCTACAGGGATCGTTGACCGGGGAG.